The T cell receptor beta chain described here comes from a study of control samples from healthy donors and cancer patients. Produced via immunoSEQ multiplex PCR; TCRdb's table is partial and in-frame only. The table lists over 80,000 clones, 82% of them singletons. The material sequenced was blood. This sequence was found in a man aged 60-69 years in good health.

The CDR3 nucleotides are TGCGCCAGCAGCCAAGCTGGGACAGGGAAGACCGGGGAGCTGTTTTTT. Residues: CASSQAGTGKTGELFF. The chain carries TRBV4-1 and TRBJ2-2; TRBD1 matches 9 bases. V gave up 1 base and J gave up 5 bases; unmatched junction bases: 5. The CDR3 extends over 16 amino acids. CDR1 and CDR2 from the germline V gene are MGHRA and YSYEKL.